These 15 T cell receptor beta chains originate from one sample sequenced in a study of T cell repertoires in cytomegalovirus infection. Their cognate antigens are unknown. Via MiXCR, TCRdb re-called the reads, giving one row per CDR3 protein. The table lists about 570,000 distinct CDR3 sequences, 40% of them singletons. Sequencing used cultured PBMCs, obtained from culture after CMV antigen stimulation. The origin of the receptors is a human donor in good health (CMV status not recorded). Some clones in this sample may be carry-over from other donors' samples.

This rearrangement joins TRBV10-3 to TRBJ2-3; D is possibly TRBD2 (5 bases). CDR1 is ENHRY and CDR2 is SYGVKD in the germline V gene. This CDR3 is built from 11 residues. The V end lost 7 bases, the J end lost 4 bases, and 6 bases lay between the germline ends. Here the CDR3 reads CAIKGADTQYF. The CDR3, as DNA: TGTGCCATCAAGGGAGCAGATACGCAGTATTTT.

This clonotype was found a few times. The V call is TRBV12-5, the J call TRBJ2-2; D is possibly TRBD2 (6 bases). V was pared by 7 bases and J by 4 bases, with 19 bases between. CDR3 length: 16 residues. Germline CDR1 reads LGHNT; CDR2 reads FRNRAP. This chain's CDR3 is CASAGRDSTLTGELFF. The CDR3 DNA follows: TGTGCTAGTGCGGGCAGGGACTCAACCCTCACCGGGGAGCTGTTTTTT.

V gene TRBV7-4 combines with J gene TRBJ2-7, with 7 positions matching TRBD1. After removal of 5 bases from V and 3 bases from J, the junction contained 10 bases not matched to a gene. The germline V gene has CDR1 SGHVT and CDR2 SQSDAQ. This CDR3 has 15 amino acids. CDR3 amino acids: CASSSYRGRLYEQYF. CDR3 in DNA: TGTGCCAGCAGCAGCTACAGGGGTCGTCTCTACGAGCAGTACTTC.

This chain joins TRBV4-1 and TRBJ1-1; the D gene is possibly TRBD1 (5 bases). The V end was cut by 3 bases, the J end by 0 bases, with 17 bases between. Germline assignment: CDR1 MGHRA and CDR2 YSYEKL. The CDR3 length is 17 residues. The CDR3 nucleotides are TGCGCCAGCAGCCATTTCCGGGGGGGGAGTATGAACACTGAAGCTTTCTTT. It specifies CASSHFRGGSMNTEAFF.

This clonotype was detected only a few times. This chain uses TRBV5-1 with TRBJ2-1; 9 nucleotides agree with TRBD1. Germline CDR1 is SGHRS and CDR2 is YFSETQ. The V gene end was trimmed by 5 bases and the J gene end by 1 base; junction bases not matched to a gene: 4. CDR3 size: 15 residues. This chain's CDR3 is CASSSGTGSYNEQFF. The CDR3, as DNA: TGCGCCAGCAGTTCGGGGACAGGGTCCTACAATGAGCAGTTCTTC.

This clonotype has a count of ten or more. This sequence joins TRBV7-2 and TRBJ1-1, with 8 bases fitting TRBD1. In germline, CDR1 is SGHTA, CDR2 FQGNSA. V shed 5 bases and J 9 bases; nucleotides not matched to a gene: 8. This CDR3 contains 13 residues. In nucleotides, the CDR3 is TGTGCCAGCAGCGAATATGGGACAGGCCAAGCTTTCTTT. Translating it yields CASSEYGTGQAFF.

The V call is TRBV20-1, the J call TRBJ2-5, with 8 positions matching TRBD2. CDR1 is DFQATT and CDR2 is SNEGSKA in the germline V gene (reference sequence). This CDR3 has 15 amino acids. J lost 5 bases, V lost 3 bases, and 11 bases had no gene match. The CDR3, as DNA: TGCAGTGCTAGGGCCGACGGGAGGGCCCGTGAGACCCAGTACTTC. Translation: CSARADGRARETQYF.

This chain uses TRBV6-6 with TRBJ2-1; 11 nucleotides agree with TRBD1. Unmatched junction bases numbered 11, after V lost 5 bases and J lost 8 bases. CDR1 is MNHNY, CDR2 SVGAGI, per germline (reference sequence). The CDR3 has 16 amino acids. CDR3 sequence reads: CASSLTRTGGRDEQFF. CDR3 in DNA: TGTGCCAGCAGTCTCACTCGGACAGGGGGCCGAGATGAGCAGTTCTTC.

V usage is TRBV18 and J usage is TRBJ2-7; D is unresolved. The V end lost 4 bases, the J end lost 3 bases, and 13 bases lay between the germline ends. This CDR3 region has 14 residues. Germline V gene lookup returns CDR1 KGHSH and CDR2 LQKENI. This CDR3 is CASSLREQSYEQYF. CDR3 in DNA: TGTGCCAGCTCACTTAGAGAACAAAGCTACGAGCAGTACTTC.

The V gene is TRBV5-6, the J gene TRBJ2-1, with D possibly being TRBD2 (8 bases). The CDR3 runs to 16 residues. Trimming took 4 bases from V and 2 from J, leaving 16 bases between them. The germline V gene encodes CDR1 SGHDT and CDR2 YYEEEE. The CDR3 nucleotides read TGTGCCAGCAGCGGGGGACAGCGGGGGCCCTACAATGAGCAGTTCTTC. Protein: CASSGGQRGPYNEQFF. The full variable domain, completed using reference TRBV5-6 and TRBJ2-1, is DAGVTQSPTHLIKTRGQQVTLRCSPKSGHDTVSWYQQALGQGPQFIFQYYEEEERQRGNFPDRFSGHQFPNYSSELNVNALLLGDSALYLCASSGGQRGPYNEQFFGPGTRLTVL.

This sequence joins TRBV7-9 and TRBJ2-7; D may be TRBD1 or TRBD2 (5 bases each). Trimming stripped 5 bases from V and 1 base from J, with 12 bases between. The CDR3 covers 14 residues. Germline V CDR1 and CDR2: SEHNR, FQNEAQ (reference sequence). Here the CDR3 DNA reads TGTGCCAGCAGCCCGGGACCTCGTTCCTACGAGCAGTACTTC. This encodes CASSPGPRSYEQYF.

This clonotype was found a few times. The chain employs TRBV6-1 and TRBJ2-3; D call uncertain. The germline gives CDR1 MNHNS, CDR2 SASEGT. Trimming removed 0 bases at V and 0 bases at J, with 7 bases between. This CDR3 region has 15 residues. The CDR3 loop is CASSEAVDSTDTQYF. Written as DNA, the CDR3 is TGTGCCAGCAGTGAAGCGGTGGACAGCACAGATACGCAGTATTTT.

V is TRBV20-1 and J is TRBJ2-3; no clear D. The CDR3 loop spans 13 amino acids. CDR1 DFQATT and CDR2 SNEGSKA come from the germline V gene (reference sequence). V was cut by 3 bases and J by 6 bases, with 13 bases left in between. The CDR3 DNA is TGCAGTGCTAGTAAGGTTTTGGTTGATACGCAGTATTTT. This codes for CSASKVLVDTQYF.

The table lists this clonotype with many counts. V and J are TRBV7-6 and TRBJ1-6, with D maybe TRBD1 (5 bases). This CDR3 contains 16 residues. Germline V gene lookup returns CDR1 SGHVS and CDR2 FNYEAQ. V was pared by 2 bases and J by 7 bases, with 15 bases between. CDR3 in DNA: TGTGCCAGCAGCTTATCAGGCAGGGTGTCGAATTCACCCCTCCACTTT. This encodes CASSLSGRVSNSPLHF.

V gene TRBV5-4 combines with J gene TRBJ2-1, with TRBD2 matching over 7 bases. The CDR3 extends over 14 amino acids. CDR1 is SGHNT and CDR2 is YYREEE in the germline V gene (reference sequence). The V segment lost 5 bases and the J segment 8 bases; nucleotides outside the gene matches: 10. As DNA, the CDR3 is TGTGCCAGCAGGACTGGCAGCGGGGAGGATGAGCAGTTCTTC. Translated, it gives CASRTGSGEDEQFF.